The clone carrying this TCR beta chain occurred a few times. The antigen remains unidentified. The CDR3 extends over 12 amino acids. Germline V gene lookup returns CDR1 MDHEN and CDR2 SYDVKM. Samples came from axillary lymph nodes draining the breast cancer. The sample is drawn from a study of breast tumors, draining lymph nodes, adjacent tissues. Study results and caveats: Tumor TCR diversity was below lymph nodes but above nontumor tissue. The lymph node origin of tumor T cells was framed as consistent with a hypothesis, not demonstrated.

TCRdb itself ran the multiplex PCR reads through MiXCR, one entry per CDR3 protein. The sample lists about 230,000 distinct CDR3 sequences, approximately 29% occurring once. What was sequenced was axillary lymph node tissue. This clonotype was sampled from a female donor with breast cancer. Some clones in this sample may be carry-over from other donors' samples. The gene calls are TRBV28 and TRBJ1-6; D not resolved. The CDR3 sequence: CASGAAGKPLHF. The CDR3, as DNA: TGTGCTAGCGGCGCAGCCGGGAAACCCCTCCACTTT.